The sequence of this T cell receptor (beta chain) was determined in a study of blood T cells in healthy people across ages. Primed by a sample-barcoded 5' primer and a J-beta primer mix, a second PCR proceeded for about 6 to 12 cycles. TCRdb itself ran the 5' RACE reads through MiXCR, one entry per CDR3 protein. The sample lists 1.5 million to 2 million distinct CDR3 sequences, roughly 50% occurring once. There are 15 residues in the CDR3. Per the germline V gene, CDR1 is MNHNY and CDR2 is SVGAGI (reference sequence). Trimming removed 5 bases from V and 2 bases from J, with 15 bases in between. Concerning this clonotype itself: Its cognate antigen is unknown.

General observations from the study: Diversity of TCR beta correlated strongly with naive T cell percentage. TCR beta diversity per million T cells fell roughly linearly with age.

The chain recombines TRBV6-6 with TRBJ2-5; tentatively, D is TRBD1 (5 bases). Source material: blood. This receptor was obtained from a woman between 40 and 50 years old in good health. In DNA form, the CDR3 reads TGTGCCAGCAGTCCCCCCCGACAGATTCAAGAGACCCAGTACTTC. Its translation is CASSPPRQIQETQYF.